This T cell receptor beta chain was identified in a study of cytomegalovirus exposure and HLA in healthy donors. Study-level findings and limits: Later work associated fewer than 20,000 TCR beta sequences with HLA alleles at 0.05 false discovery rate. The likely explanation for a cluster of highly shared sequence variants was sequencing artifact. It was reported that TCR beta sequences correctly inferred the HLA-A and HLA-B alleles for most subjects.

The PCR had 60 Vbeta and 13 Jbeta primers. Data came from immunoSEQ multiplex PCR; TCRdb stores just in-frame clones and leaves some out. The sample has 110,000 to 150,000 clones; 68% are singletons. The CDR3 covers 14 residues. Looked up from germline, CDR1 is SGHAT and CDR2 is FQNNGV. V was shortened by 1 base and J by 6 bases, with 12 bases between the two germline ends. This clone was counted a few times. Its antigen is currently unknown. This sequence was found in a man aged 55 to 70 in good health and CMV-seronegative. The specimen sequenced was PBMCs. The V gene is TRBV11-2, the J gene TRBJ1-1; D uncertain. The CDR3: CASSLAFGVSEAFF. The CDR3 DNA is TGTGCCAGCAGCTTAGCCTTCGGGGTATCTGAAGCTTTCTTT.